The next 20 T cell receptor beta chains were all read from a single sample in a study of regulatory T cells in long-lasting Graves disease. Time point: persistent/refractory GD, antithyroid drugs over 5 years with positive TRAb. PBMCs were the source of the RNA used for TCR sequencing. Arm-PCR of CDR3 regions and iRepertoire HTBI primers were the basis on which TCR beta libraries were built. TCRdb processed the multiplex PCR reads anew with MiXCR; each CDR3 protein has one entry. The sample has approximately 690,000 distinct CDR3 sequences, 25% to 35% seen once. The sequences come from peripheral blood mononuclear cells (PBMCs), collected when the disease was refractory, from a patient treated with antithyroid drugs. The receptor set was obtained from a female donor with Graves disease.

This clonotype was counted ten times or more. The rearrangement joins TRBV6-5 to TRBJ2-7; D gene uncertain. CDR3 length: 12 amino acids. Germline assignment: CDR1 MNHEY and CDR2 SVGAGI. Trimming pared 0 bases from V and 6 bases from J, leaving 6 bases between. In nucleotides, the CDR3 is TGTGCCAGCAGTTACTCGACGGGCGAGCAGTACTTC. It is translated as CASSYSTGEQYF.

This clonotype was seen many times. The chain combines TRBV28 with TRBJ1-1; a weak D match, TRBD1 (6 bases). Germline V lookup: CDR1 MDHEN, CDR2 SYDVKM. This CDR3 has 14 amino acids. V gave up 5 bases and J gave up 1 base, with 11 bases separating them. The DNA for the CDR3 is TGTGCCAGCAGTCCGGGACATCAGAACACTGAAGCTTTCTTT. The encoded protein is CASSPGHQNTEAFF.

The chain is built from TRBV6-1 and TRBJ1-2, with a possible D match to TRBD1 (5 bases). Trimming removed 5 bases at V and 1 base at J, with 17 bases between. This CDR3 spans 16 amino acids. Germline CDR1 is MNHNS and CDR2 is SASEGT. The CDR3 here is CASSPRSKGINYGYTF. The CDR3 nucleotides read TGTGCCAGCAGTCCCAGGAGTAAGGGGATTAACTATGGCTACACCTTC.

The V gene is TRBV12-3 or TRBV12-4, the J gene TRBJ1-2; no reliable D call. V was pared by 5 bases and J by 4 bases, with 14 bases between. The CDR3 consists of 14 residues. Written as DNA, the CDR3 is TGTGCCAGCAGTACCCGGCGGGGTCGCTATGGCTACACCTTC. Its translation is CASSTRRGRYGYTF.

This clonotype turned up a few times. The chain couples TRBV20-1 to TRBJ1-5; 8 nucleotides align to TRBD1. Germline V gives CDR1 DFQATT, CDR2 SNEGSKA (reference sequence). The CDR3 totals 14 residues. The V gene end was trimmed by 5 bases and the J gene end by 3 bases; junction bases not matched to a gene: 6. The CDR3 bases are TGCAGTGCTTCCAGGGACAGGTACAATCAGCCCCAGCATTTT. This sequence encodes CSASRDRYNQPQHF.

This clonotype was seen many times. The chain is built from TRBV9 and TRBJ1-4; maybe TRBD1 (5 bases). CDR1 and CDR2 from the germline V gene are SGDLS and YYNGEE. V dropped 3 bases and J dropped 5 bases, with 11 bases sitting between them. This CDR3 spans 14 amino acids. The chain's CDR3 is CASSALGANEKLFF. The CDR3 DNA reads TGTGCCAGCAGCGCGCTAGGGGCGAATGAAAAACTGTTTTTT.

Comments on this clonotype: The junction departs from the called germline gene at one end, perhaps through a read error. The chain combines TRBV7-9 with TRBJ1-2; perhaps TRBD1 as D (5 bases). The CDR3 length is 14 residues. Germline V CDR1 and CDR2: SEHNR, FQNEAQ (reference sequence). The CDR3 DNA is TGTGCCGGCAGCTTATCCAGGGTAGCCTATGGCTACACCTTC. Translating gives CAGSLSRVAYGYTF.

Written as DNA, the CDR3 is TGTGCCAGCAGTGAATTTGGACGGCCCCTGAGGCCCCAGCATTTT. Residues: CASSEFGRPLRPQHF. V and J are TRBV2 and TRBJ1-5; no firm D call. The germline gives CDR1 SNHLY, CDR2 FYNNEI. V gave up 2 bases and J gave up 9 bases, with 17 bases separating them. The CDR3 is made up of 15 amino acids.

The rearrangement uses TRBV3-1 and TRBJ2-7; no reliable D call. CDR3 length: 11 amino acids. CDR1 LGHDT and CDR2 YNNKEL come from the germline V gene (reference sequence). V gave up 0 bases and J gave up 6 bases, with 3 bases separating them. The CDR3 DNA is TGTGCCAGCAGCCAAGAAGGCGAGCAGTACTTC. Translated, it gives CASSQEGEQYF.

This clonotype was found many times. The chain combines TRBV6-1 with TRBJ2-5; TRBD1 aligns across 8 bases. The CDR3 spans 15 residues. With 4 bases clipped from V and 2 bases from J, the junction kept 6 bases outside the gene matches. Germline V gene data show CDR1 as MNHNS and CDR2 as SASEGT. The CDR3 here is CASSGDRGLQETQYF. The DNA of the CDR3 is TGTGCCAGCAGTGGTGACAGGGGTCTTCAAGAGACCCAGTACTTC.

This clonotype came up a few times. In DNA form, the CDR3 reads TGTGCCAGCTCACCTCCGGGACACTCGAAGACTGAAGCTTTCTTT. Amino acid sequence: CASSPPGHSKTEAFF. The V gene is TRBV18, the J gene TRBJ1-1; the D gene is possibly TRBD1 (6 bases). Germline V CDR1 and CDR2: KGHSH, LQKENI. V was pared by 3 bases and J by 5 bases, with 16 bases between. The CDR3 contains 15 residues.

This clonotype was detected only a few times. This chain joins TRBV7-9 and TRBJ2-7, with 10 bases matching TRBD1. Trimming took 5 bases from V and 5 from J; bases not matched to a gene: 9. The length of the CDR3 is 15 residues. Germline V gene sequence: CDR1 SEHNR, CDR2 FQNEAQ (reference sequence). CDR3 amino acids: CASSRPGTGDNEQYF. CDR3 in DNA: TGTGCCAGCAGCCGGCCCGGGACAGGGGACAACGAGCAGTACTTC. Full variable domain (missing parts from reference TRBV7-9 and TRBJ2-7): DTGVSQNPRHKITKRGQNVTFRCDPISEHNRLYWYRQTLGQGPEFLTYFQNEAQLEKSRLLSDRFSAERPKGSFSTLEIQRTEQGDSAMYLCASSRPGTGDNEQYFGPGTRLTVT.

This clonotype was detected a few times. This rearrangement joins TRBV20-1 to TRBJ2-7, with D tentatively TRBD1 or TRBD2 (5 bases each). CDR1 DFQATT and CDR2 SNEGSKA come from the germline V gene (reference sequence). The CDR3 has 12 amino acids. Trimming removed 3 bases from V and 5 bases from J, with 11 bases in between. The CDR3 region is CSARGDLHEQYF. The DNA of the CDR3 is TGCAGTGCTAGGGGGGACCTTCACGAGCAGTACTTC.

This clonotype was recorded a few times. The rearrangement uses TRBV5-1 and TRBJ1-1; D is undetermined. Germline assignment: CDR1 SGHRS and CDR2 YFSETQ. The length of the CDR3 is 14 residues. Trimming took 3 bases from V and 1 from J, leaving 10 bases between them. The CDR3 spells CASSSSAGNTEAFF. The CDR3 DNA is TGCGCCAGCAGCTCTTCGGCCGGGAACACTGAAGCTTTCTTT.

This clonotype was seen a few times. The V gene is TRBV12-3 or TRBV12-4, the J gene TRBJ2-5; the D is unclear. CDR3 length equals 13 residues. V gave up 2 bases and J gave up 5 bases, with 9 bases separating them. CDR3: CASSLKSEETQYF. The CDR3 DNA reads TGTGCCAGCAGTTTAAAAAGCGAGGAGACCCAGTACTTC.

This CDR3 is CASSSRDRPETQYF. In DNA, the CDR3 is TGTGCCAGCAGTTCCCGGGACAGGCCAGAGACCCAGTACTTC. V usage is TRBV28 and J usage is TRBJ2-5, with 8 positions matching TRBD1. Looked up from germline, CDR1 is MDHEN and CDR2 is SYDVKM. The junction had 5 bases not matched to a gene; V was cut back by 4 bases and J by 4 bases. The CDR3 runs to 14 residues.

This clonotype has more than one count but fewer than ten. The chain carries TRBV27 and TRBJ1-5, with D hard to call. Germline loops: CDR1 MNHEY, CDR2 SMNVEV (reference sequence). The V end lost 5 bases, the J end lost 0 bases, and 11 bases lay between the germline ends. This CDR3 contains 15 residues. As DNA, the CDR3 is TGTGCCAGCAGTCCTAGTGGGTATAGCAATCAGCCCCAGCATTTT. It yields the protein CASSPSGYSNQPQHF.

The J gene is TRBJ2-7, the V gene TRBV10-1, with TRBD2 as a possible D gene (5 bases). Germline lookup yields CDR1 WNHNN and CDR2 SYGVQD (reference sequence). The V end lost 6 bases, the J end lost 3 bases, and 12 bases lay between the germline ends. The CDR3 loop spans 13 amino acids. CDR3 nucleotide sequence: TGCGCCAGCAGCGTTGGACTGGGCTACGAGCAGTACTTC. This gives the protein CASSVGLGYEQYF.

This clonotype has at least ten counts. The genes are TRBV2 and TRBJ2-7; possible D gene TRBD1, 5 bases. The CDR3 is 13 residues long. Germline CDR1 is SNHLY and CDR2 is FYNNEI. Trimming removed 9 bases at V and 6 bases at J, with 18 bases between. This chain's CDR3 is CASRVGQGREQYF. CDR3 DNA sequence: TGTGCCAGTAGGGTTGGGCAGGGCCGCGAGCAGTACTTC.

This clonotype was seen repeatedly, ten times or more. The chain uses TRBV30 and TRBJ1-4; D ambiguous. The CDR3 sequence is 11 residues long. Germline lookup yields CDR1 GTSNPN and CDR2 SVGIG (reference sequence). Between the trimmed V and J ends, which lost 2 bases and 7 bases, there was a span of 5 bases. CDR3 residues: CAWSPSEKLFF. DNA of the CDR3: TGTGCCTGGAGTCCGAGTGAAAAACTGTTTTTT. Supplemented by reference TRBV30 and TRBJ1-4, the full variable domain reads SQTIHQWPATLVQPVGSPLSLECTVEGTSNPNLYWYRQAAGRGLQLLFYSVGIGQISSEVPQNLSASRPQDRQFILSSKKLLLSDSGFYLCAWSPSEKLFFGSGTQLSVL.